This record looks at one T cell receptor (beta chain) sequence and its context. Its target is not known. Method: immunoSEQ multiplex PCR; TCRdb's copy keeps in-frame clones and lacks some. The sample records about 200,000 clones, around 94% being singletons. V shed 3 bases and J shed 4 bases, with 22 bases lying between them. The CDR3 contains 17 residues. Per germline, CDR1 KGHSH and CDR2 LQKENI. The sample comes from a study of T cell responses to AZD1222 COVID-19 vaccine. Study results and caveats: Females made up more of the donors, who were largely white British, and clonal diversity may have come out too low. Sampling captured repertoires only after the peak T cell response.

The clonotype was recovered from an adult who received the MenACWY meningococcal vaccine as a control. The material was peripheral blood, obtained 28 days after the second dose of the MenACWY control vaccine. The rearrangement joins TRBV18 to TRBJ2-7; perhaps TRBD2 as D (6 bases). The CDR3 sequence: CASSPSSGGIGLYEQYF. The CDR3 DNA is TGTGCCAGCTCACCCTCCAGTGGGGGGATAGGCCTATACGAGCAGTACTTC.